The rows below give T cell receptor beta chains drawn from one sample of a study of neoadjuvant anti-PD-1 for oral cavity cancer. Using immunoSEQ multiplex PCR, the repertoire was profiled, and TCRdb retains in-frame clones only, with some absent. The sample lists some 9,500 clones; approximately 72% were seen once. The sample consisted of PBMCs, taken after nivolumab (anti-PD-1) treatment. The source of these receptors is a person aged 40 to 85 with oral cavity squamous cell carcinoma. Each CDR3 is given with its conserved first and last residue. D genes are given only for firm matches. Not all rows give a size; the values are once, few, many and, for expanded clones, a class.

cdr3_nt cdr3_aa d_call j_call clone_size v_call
TGCGCCAGCAGTGATTCCTCCGGGACTAGCGGGAAGGAGACCCAGTACTTC CASSDSSGTSGKETQYF TRBD2 TRBJ2-5 few TRBV10-2
TGTGCCACAACAGACTATCGGACAGGCGGCGGCTACACCTTC CATTDYRTGGGYTF TRBD1 TRBJ1-2 . TRBV11-2
TGTGCCAGCAGTGTGTTACTAGCGGGAGTGGGTACGTTCTTC CASSVLLAGVGTFF TRBD2 TRBJ2-1 . TRBV6-1
TGCGCCAGCAGCCAAGATCAGCAAGTTTCACCCCTCCACTTT CASSQDQQVSPLHF . TRBJ1-6 once TRBV4-1
TGTGCCTGGGATCAACTCAGGGGGTCGGCAGATACGCAGTATTTT CAWDQLRGSADTQYF TRBD1 TRBJ2-3 . TRBV30
TGTGCCAGCAGCTTGACAGGGAAAGGCGAGCAGTACTTC CASSLTGKGEQYF . TRBJ2-7 . TRBV5-6
TGTGCCAGCAGCTCCGGACAGCTGCGGAACACTGAAGCTTTCTTT CASSSGQLRNTEAFF . TRBJ1-1 . TRBV11-2
TGTGCCAGCAGCTTGGGGCAGGGCTATAATTCACCCCTCCACTTT CASSLGQGYNSPLHF . TRBJ1-6 . TRBV5-8
TGCGCCAGCAGCTTGGAGGGGAAGAACTATGGCTACACCTTC CASSLEGKNYGYTF . TRBJ1-2 . TRBV5-1
TGTGCCATCAGGTCCTACGAGCAGTACTTC CAIRSYEQYF . TRBJ2-7 . TRBV10-3
TGTGCCAGCAGCTTGGGGGGGGCCCATGGCTACACCTTC CASSLGGAHGYTF . TRBJ1-2 . TRBV5-8
TGTGCCAGTAGTACCGGGACAGGGTGGGACACTGAAGCTTTCTTT CASSTGTGWDTEAFF TRBD1 TRBJ1-1 . TRBV19
TGTGCCAGCAGCTTAGGAGGGGACGCAACTAATGAAAAACTGTTTTTT CASSLGGDATNEKLFF . TRBJ1-4 once TRBV5-4
TGTGCCAGCAGCCTTGACAGGGTTGGTCAGCCCCAGCATTTT CASSLDRVGQPQHF TRBD1 TRBJ1-5 . TRBV6-6
TGTGCCAGCAGCTTAGTAGAGGCCGGGGAGCTGTTTTTT CASSLVEAGELFF . TRBJ2-2 . TRBV11-3
TGTGCCAGTAGCTACTACACAGGGTCATATGGCTACACCTTC CASSYYTGSYGYTF . TRBJ1-2 . TRBV19
TGTGCCAGCCAGTCTAGCGGGAGGTTTCAAGAGACCCAGTACTTC CASQSSGRFQETQYF TRBD2 TRBJ2-5 once TRBV19
TGCGCCAGCAGCCACGGGACTAGCGGGGCTTACTCCTACGAGCAGTACTTC CASSHGTSGAYSYEQYF TRBD2 TRBJ2-7 . TRBV5-1
TGTGCCTGGAGTGTAGACAGCAATCAGCCCCAGCATTTT CAWSVDSNQPQHF . TRBJ1-5 few TRBV30
TGTGCCAGCAGCGGACTAGCGAGCTCCTACAATGAGCAGTTCTTC CASSGLASSYNEQFF TRBD2 TRBJ2-1 . TRBV9
TGTGCCAGCAGGCCCCCCGGGACAGGATTCTATGGCTACACCTTC CASRPPGTGFYGYTF TRBD1 TRBJ1-2 . TRBV2
TGTGCCAGTAGTTACTACCGGGTCGATACAGAGCAGCAGTACTTC CASSYYRVDTEQQYF . TRBJ2-7 . TRBV19
TGCGCCAGCAGCTTGGCAGTGGTGAGGACTGGGGCCAACGTCCTGACTTTC CASSLAVVRTGANVLTF . TRBJ2-6 . TRBV5-1
TGTGCCAGTAGTTTTCGCCGGGACAGGGGAGGTAAGGAGGCTTTCTTT CASSFRRDRGGKEAFF TRBD1 TRBJ1-1 . TRBV19
TGTGCCAGCAGCCCTCGGACTGCTGGGCAATACAATGAGCAGTTCTTC CASSPRTAGQYNEQFF . TRBJ2-1 . TRBV7-9
TGTGCCAGCAGCGTAGGGGGGTTTGATTCACCCCTCCACTTT CASSVGGFDSPLHF . TRBJ1-6 . TRBV9
TGTGCCAGCAGCGCCGGGACAGGGGCCAATTCACCCCTCCACTTT CASSAGTGANSPLHF TRBD1 TRBJ1-6 medium-sized TRBV9
TGTGCCAGCAGTGGGGGACAGCGTGTTAACTATGGCTACACCTTC CASSGGQRVNYGYTF TRBD1 TRBJ1-2 . TRBV2
TGCGCCAGCAGGCCACTAGGGGGCACAGATACGCAGTATTTT CASRPLGGTDTQYF . TRBJ2-3 . TRBV4-1
TGTGCCAGCAGCGCAGGGGTGGGGAACTATGGCTACACCTTC CASSAGVGNYGYTF . TRBJ1-2 . TRBV6-4
TGCGCCAGCAGTAGACCGGATCCGTCCTACGAGCAGTACTTC CASSRPDPSYEQYF . TRBJ2-7 . TRBV5-1
TGCGCCAGCAGTGAGTCGAGTATGGTGGGGGCCAATGAGCAGTTCTTC CASSESSMVGANEQFF . TRBJ2-1 . TRBV10-1
TGTGCCAGCAGCTTAGACGTTCGAGCCAATTCACCCCTCCACTTT CASSLDVRANSPLHF . TRBJ1-6 . TRBV7-2
TGTGCCAGCAGCTTGTGGGGACTAGCGGGGGGGGAGACCCAGTACTTC CASSLWGLAGGETQYF TRBD2 TRBJ2-5 . TRBV5-4
TGCAGCGTTGCCCCCACAGGGGGCTACGGGCAGTACTTC CSVAPTGGYGQYF TRBD1 TRBJ2-7 . TRBV29-1
TGTGCCAGCAGCCTCCGGGAGACCCAGTACTTC CASSLRETQYF . TRBJ2-5 . TRBV5-4
TGTGCCAGCAGCGTAGAAGACAGGGGGCAGGTTGGTGGCTACACCTTC CASSVEDRGQVGGYTF TRBD1 TRBJ1-2 few TRBV9
TGTGCCACGAAAGTAGGGCCCGGGGACATCGGGGAGCTGTTTTTT CATKVGPGDIGELFF . TRBJ2-2 . TRBV11-1
TGTGCCAGTAGTATTACCCCTATCGGGAGGACATCCTACGAGCAGTACTTC CASSITPIGRTSYEQYF TRBD2 TRBJ2-7 once TRBV19
TGTGCCAGCAGATTGACAGGGACAAGCTACACCTTC CASRLTGTSYTF TRBD1 TRBJ1-2 . TRBV6-1
TGCGCCAGCAGCTTGAGGGTAGCGGGAGCGTTACCTAACGAGCAGTACTTC CASSLRVAGALPNEQYF TRBD2 TRBJ2-7 few TRBV5-1
TGTGCCAGCAGACCTAGGGGGCACACCGGGGAGCTGTTTTTT CASRPRGHTGELFF TRBD1 TRBJ2-2 . TRBV6-5
TGCGCCAGCAGCCTCTCACAGGGAGACTACGAGCAGTACTTC CASSLSQGDYEQYF . TRBJ2-7 . TRBV5-1
TGCGCCAGCAGCTTGTCAGGGAATGGAGGATTGACCGAGCAGTACTTC CASSLSGNGGLTEQYF . TRBJ2-7 once TRBV5-1
TGTGCCAGCAGTTACGGGGGACAGGGGGCCAATGAGCAGTTCTTC CASSYGGQGANEQFF TRBD1 TRBJ2-1 . TRBV6-6
TGTGCCAGCAGCTTCGGGAGCGGGTACAATGAGCAGTTCTTC CASSFGSGYNEQFF . TRBJ2-1 . TRBV5-6
TGCAGCGTTGAAGATAACAGGGGGCAAGGCTACACCTTC CSVEDNRGQGYTF TRBD1 TRBJ1-2 . TRBV29-1
TGTGCCAGTAGTATAAGCTCCCGTCAGCAGTTCTTC CASSISSRQQFF . TRBJ2-1 . TRBV19
TGTGCCAGCAGCTTAGCGGGGATCTCTGGAAACACCATATATTTT CASSLAGISGNTIYF . TRBJ1-3 . TRBV7-9
TGCGCCAGCAGCGTAGACAGGGGCCTCTCTGGGGCCAACGTCCTGACTTTC CASSVDRGLSGANVLTF TRBD1 TRBJ2-6 . TRBV5-1
TGCAGCGTTGAAGCCCAAGCCCGGGGATATGGAAACACCATATATTTT CSVEAQARGYGNTIYF . TRBJ1-3 few TRBV29-1
TGTGCCAGTAGGATTGGGTTTGGGATATCGACCGGGGAGCTGTTTTTT CASRIGFGISTGELFF . TRBJ2-2 few TRBV19
TGCGCCAGCAGCCCCCAGACGGTGAACACTGAAGCTTTCTTT CASSPQTVNTEAFF . TRBJ1-1 . TRBV4-1
TGTGCCAGCAGTTCCGGAGGAGACCTCGCAGATACGCAGTATTTT CASSSGGDLADTQYF . TRBJ2-3 once TRBV28
TGTGCCAGCAGTGGGGTCGGGGGCAATTCACCCCTCCACTTT CASSGVGGNSPLHF . TRBJ1-6 . TRBV6-4
TGTGCCAGCAGCTTAGGAACAGGGCAAGCGTACGAGCAGTACTTC CASSLGTGQAYEQYF . TRBJ2-7 . TRBV7-6
TGTGCCAGTAGCCCCCGACGGGGGGCGGGCACCGGGGAGCTGTTTTTT CASSPRRGAGTGELFF . TRBJ2-2 . TRBV19
TGTGCCAGCAGCTTAGCGTCAGGGCGTTCTTGGGCTTTCTTT CASSLASGRSWAFF . TRBJ1-1 . TRBV7-9